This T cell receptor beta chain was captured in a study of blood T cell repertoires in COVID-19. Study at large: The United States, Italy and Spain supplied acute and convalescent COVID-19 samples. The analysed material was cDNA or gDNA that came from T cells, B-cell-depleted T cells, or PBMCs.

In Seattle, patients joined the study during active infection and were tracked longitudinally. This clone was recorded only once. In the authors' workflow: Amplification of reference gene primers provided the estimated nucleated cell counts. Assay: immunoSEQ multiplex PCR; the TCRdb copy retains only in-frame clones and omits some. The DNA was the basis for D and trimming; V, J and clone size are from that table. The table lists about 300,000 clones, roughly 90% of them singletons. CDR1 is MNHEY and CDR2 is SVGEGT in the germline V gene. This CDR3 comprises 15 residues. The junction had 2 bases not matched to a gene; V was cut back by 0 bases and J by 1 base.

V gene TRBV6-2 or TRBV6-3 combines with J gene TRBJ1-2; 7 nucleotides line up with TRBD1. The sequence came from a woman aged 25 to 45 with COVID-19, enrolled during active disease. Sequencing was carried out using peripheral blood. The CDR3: CASSYSTGNNYGYTF. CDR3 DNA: TGTGCCAGCAGTTACTCGACAGGGAATAACTATGGCTACACCTTC.